Detailed here is one T cell receptor (beta chain). This entry belongs to a study of blood T cell repertoires in COVID-19. Study background: Both acute and convalescent COVID-19 samples were obtained from the United States, Italy and Spain. T cells, B-cell-depleted T cells, or PBMCs provided the cDNA or gDNA that served as material.

Original analysis: Amplification of reference gene primers provided the estimated nucleated cell counts. TCRdb keeps only in-frame clones here, not all; method: immunoSEQ multiplex PCR. V, J and clone size reflect that table, while D and trimming were determined from the DNA. The sample shows roughly 380,000 clones, approximately 77% of them seen only once. Trimming removed 0 bases at V and 1 base at J, with 7 bases between. Germline CDR1 reads SGHRS; CDR2 reads YFSETQ. This CDR3 is built from 14 residues. The sequenced sample consisted of peripheral blood. This TCR derives from a human donor with acute or convalescent COVID-19. The donor label of this sample is uncertain. The chain is built from TRBV5-1 and TRBJ1-1, with a possible D match to TRBD1 (5 bases). Written as DNA, the CDR3 is TGCGCCAGCAGCTTGGTAGGGGCGAACACTGAAGCTTTCTTT. Translating it yields CASSLVGANTEAFF.